This T cell receptor beta chain derives from a study of blood T cell repertoires in COVID-19. Study context: The origin of the acute and convalescent COVID-19 samples was the United States, Italy and Spain. T cells, B-cell-depleted T cells, or PBMCs provided the cDNA or gDNA that served as material.

Authors' methods: Cell counts per sample came from amplifying reference gene primers. The method was immunoSEQ multiplex PCR; TCRdb's version includes in-frame clones alone and lacks a portion of them. Clone size and the V and J calls come from that table; the DNA yielded D and trimming. This sample has 110,000 to 150,000 clones; roughly 87% occur once, and the top ten carry less than 2%. Trimming removed 3 bases from V and 4 bases from J; junction bases left unmatched: 3. Germline V CDR1 and CDR2: SQVTM, ANQGSEA. This CDR3 region has 13 residues. The genes are TRBV29-1 and TRBJ2-5, with TRBD1 matching 9 bases. This clonotype was sampled from a man between 65 and 85 years old with acute or convalescent COVID-19. Source material: peripheral blood. CDR3 loop: CSVEATGGETQYF. The CDR3 coding sequence is TGCAGCGTTGAGGCGACAGGGGGAGAGACCCAGTACTTC.